The 27 T cell receptor beta chains reported below all come from one sample, sequenced in a study of T cell changes during pregnancy in multiple sclerosis. The assay was immunoSEQ multiplex PCR, and TCRdb's table has in-frame clones only and misses some. The sample carries tens of thousands of clones, about nine tenths recorded once. The sequenced sample was peripheral blood, obtained in the third trimester of pregnancy. These receptors originate from a female donor in good health, enrolled as a control in a pregnancy study.

Here the CDR3 reads CASSPDRGLTEAFF. CDR3 DNA sequence: TGTGCCAGCTCACCGGACAGGGGGCTAACTGAAGCTTTCTTT. This chain links TRBV18 with TRBJ1-1; 11 nucleotides match TRBD1. Germline CDR1 reads KGHSH; CDR2 reads LQKENI. J was trimmed by 5 bases and V by 3 bases; bases with no gene match: 2. This CDR3 comprises 14 residues.

The chain couples TRBV19 to TRBJ1-1, with D possibly being TRBD1 (5 bases). The germline V and J ends were trimmed by 5 bases and 6 bases, with 13 bases remaining between them. Germline CDR1 LNHDA, CDR2 SQIVND (reference sequence). CDR3 size: 13 residues. Here the CDR3 reads CASSSAWGSEAFF. The CDR3 DNA follows: TGTGCCAGTAGTTCAGCCTGGGGCTCTGAAGCTTTCTTT.

V is TRBV4-1 and J is TRBJ2-1; the D is unclear. CDR1 MGHRA and CDR2 YSYEKL come from the germline V gene. CDR3 length: 14 residues. With 0 bases removed from V and 12 bases from J, the gap between germline ends came to 15 bases. The CDR3 DNA is TGCGCCAGCAGCCAAGATCTAGAGACTTCCAGGCAGTTCTTC. Translation: CASSQDLETSRQFF.

This rearrangement joins TRBV5-1 to TRBJ1-3, with a weak D call TRBD1 (5 bases). From germline, CDR1 is SGHRS and CDR2 YFSETQ. The CDR3 is made up of 16 amino acids. With 0 bases removed from V and 3 bases from J, the gap between germline ends came to 13 bases. For the CDR3, the DNA is TGCGCCAGCAGCTTGGATCCGCGGGGCTTTGGAAACACCATATATTTT. This translates into CASSLDPRGFGNTIYF.

This chain connects TRBV2 to TRBJ1-1; D is ambiguous. CDR1 and CDR2 (germline): SNHLY, FYNNEI. V was clipped by 3 bases and J by 0 bases, with 5 bases between them. The CDR3 has 13 residues. CDR3 loop: CASSDLVNTEAFF. The CDR3 nucleotides read TGTGCCAGCAGTGATCTTGTGAACACTGAAGCTTTCTTT.

V usage is TRBV5-5 and J usage is TRBJ1-2; maybe TRBD1 (5 bases). CDR3 length equals 17 residues. Per germline, CDR1 SGHKS and CDR2 YYEKEE (reference sequence). The ends were cut back, 4 bases at V and 2 bases at J, with 21 bases in the middle. CDR3 in amino acids: CASSGEEGFSLNYGYTF. The CDR3 DNA reads as TGTGCCAGCAGCGGGGAGGAGGGGTTTAGTTTAAACTATGGCTACACCTTC.

The rearrangement joins TRBV7-9 to TRBJ2-7; D perhaps matches TRBD2 (7 bases). This CDR3 comprises 16 residues. V was cut by 6 bases and J by 1 base, with 19 bases left in between. Looked up from germline, CDR1 is SEHNR and CDR2 is FQNEAQ (reference sequence). The CDR3 nucleotides are TGTGCCAGCAGTCTATGGGGGGGCCTCACATCCTACGAGCAGTACTTC. Amino acids: CASSLWGGLTSYEQYF.

The chain joins TRBV27 to TRBJ2-1; D might be TRBD2 (6 bases). The CDR3 covers 16 residues. Germline CDR1 is MNHEY and CDR2 is SMNVEV (reference sequence). V was shortened by 5 bases and J by 4 bases, with 18 bases between the two germline ends. The CDR3 DNA sequence: TGTGCCAGCAGTCCGGGGCTTCGGGAGTCATACAATGAGCAGTTCTTC. Translating gives CASSPGLRESYNEQFF.

The rearrangement uses TRBV19 and TRBJ2-7; D remains unclear. The germline V and J ends were trimmed by 3 bases and 0 bases, with 6 bases remaining between them. CDR3 size: 13 residues. Germline V gene data show CDR1 as LNHDA and CDR2 as SQIVND (reference sequence). In nucleotides, the CDR3 is TGTGCCAGTAGTATGGGCAGCTCCTACGAGCAGTACTTC. Encoded protein: CASSMGSSYEQYF.

The gene calls are TRBV2 and TRBJ2-3, with 13 bases identical to TRBD2. V dropped 11 bases and J dropped 6; count of bases not matched to a gene: 8. In germline, CDR1 is SNHLY, CDR2 FYNNEI. The length of the CDR3 is 14 residues. The CDR3 region is CAGGGLAGSDTQYF. CDR3 coding DNA: TGTGCCGGAGGGGGACTAGCGGGGTCCGATACGCAGTATTTT.

The chain couples TRBV4-1 to TRBJ2-7, with TRBD2 identical over 14 bases. Germline V lookup: CDR1 MGHRA, CDR2 YSYEKL. With 4 bases clipped from V and 6 bases from J, the junction kept 14 bases outside the gene matches. CDR3 length: 18 residues. CDR3 in amino acids: CASSRIGLAGGGVGEQYF. Here the CDR3 DNA reads TGCGCCAGCAGCCGGATTGGACTAGCGGGAGGAGGGGTGGGCGAGCAGTACTTC.

The V and J genes are TRBV19 and TRBJ1-2; D is unclear. Germline-derived CDR1 and CDR2 are LNHDA and SQIVND (reference sequence). CDR3 size: 15 residues. The germline V and J ends were trimmed by 1 base and 4 bases, with 13 bases remaining between them. The DNA of the CDR3 is TGTGCCAGTAGTATAGTACGGTCCCCTTTCTATGGCTACACCTTC. Its translation is CASSIVRSPFYGYTF.

This sequence joins TRBV9 and TRBJ2-7; TRBD2 might be the D (6 bases). The CDR3 has 18 amino acids. Germline CDR1 and CDR2: SGDLS and YYNGEE. V was cut by 0 bases and J by 0 bases, with 19 bases left in between. CDR3 coding DNA: TGTGCCAGCAGCGTAGGTGGTAGCGGTACTTCAACCTCCTACGAGCAGTACTTC. Protein product: CASSVGGSGTSTSYEQYF.

This clone has only one observation. The CDR3 spells CASSLAAFGQGDPNYGYTF. CDR3 DNA sequence: TGCGCCAGCAGCTTGGCCGCTTTCGGACAGGGGGACCCTAACTATGGCTACACCTTC. V usage is TRBV5-1 and J usage is TRBJ1-2, with 10 bases lining up with TRBD1. V gave up 0 bases and J gave up 0 bases; unmatched junction bases: 11. This CDR3 contains 19 residues. Germline assignment: CDR1 SGHRS and CDR2 YFSETQ.

The chain employs TRBV6-5 and TRBJ2-5; the D gene is possibly TRBD1 (5 bases). Germline V gene data show CDR1 as MNHEY and CDR2 as SVGAGI. The V end was cut by 4 bases, the J end by 2 bases, with 14 bases between. This CDR3 has 15 amino acids. CDR3 loop: CASSLAGMGQETQYF. The CDR3 DNA reads as TGTGCCAGCAGTTTAGCAGGGATGGGTCAAGAGACCCAGTACTTC.

CDR3 region: CASRPPGQNTEAFF. As DNA, the CDR3 is TGTGCCAGCAGGCCCCCCGGACAGAACACTGAAGCTTTCTTT. V usage is TRBV6-5 and J usage is TRBJ1-1, with a tentative D call TRBD1 (5 bases). The V gene's germline CDR1 is MNHEY and CDR2 SVGAGI. V was shortened by 6 bases and J by 1 base, with 12 bases between the two germline ends. There are 14 residues in the CDR3.

V gene TRBV30 combines with J gene TRBJ2-7; D gene unclear. The CDR3 extends over 12 amino acids. CDR1 and CDR2 from the germline V gene are GTSNPN and SVGIG (reference sequence). V shed 1 base and J shed 4 bases, with 8 bases lying between them. This CDR3 reads CAWSAQRYEQYF. The CDR3 DNA sequence: TGTGCCTGGAGTGCACAGAGATACGAGCAGTACTTC.

J is TRBJ2-7 and V is TRBV2; D possibly corresponds to TRBD2 (6 bases). Trimming stripped 7 bases from V and 3 bases from J, with 16 bases between. Germline CDR1 SNHLY, CDR2 FYNNEI. The length of the CDR3 is 14 residues. CDR3 nucleotides: TGTGCCAGCATGGTTGGCGGGATGAGCTACGAGCAGTACTTC. Its protein is CASMVGGMSYEQYF. Variable domain in full (rest from reference TRBV2 and TRBJ2-7): EPEVTQTPSHQVTQMGQEVILRCVPISNHLYFYWYRQILGQKVEFLVSFYNNEISEKSEIFDDQFSVERPDGSNFTLKIRSTKLEDSAMYFCASMVGGMSYEQYFGPGTRLTVT.

This rearrangement joins TRBV7-9 to TRBJ2-1, with 10 bases fitting TRBD2. The CDR3 runs to 17 residues. Germline V gene data show CDR1 as SEHNR and CDR2 as FQNEAQ (reference sequence). The V segment lost 4 bases and the J segment 5 bases; nucleotides outside the gene matches: 11. Here the CDR3 reads CASSSNHGLADNNEQFF. CDR3 in DNA: TGTGCCAGCAGCTCTAACCACGGACTAGCGGATAACAATGAGCAGTTCTTC.

This chain joins TRBV5-4 and TRBJ1-2; D is ambiguous. The CDR3 sequence is 15 residues long. Germline V gene sequence: CDR1 SGHNT, CDR2 YYREEE (reference sequence). V lost 4 bases, J lost 6 bases, and 19 bases lay in between. In DNA form, the CDR3 reads TGTGCCAGCAGCCGGGAGGGCGCTTGGCGGGATGGCTACACCTTC. Its translation is CASSREGAWRDGYTF. Variable domain in full (rest from reference TRBV5-4 and TRBJ1-2): ETGVTQSPTHLIKTRGQQVTLRCSSQSGHNTVSWYQQALGQGPQFIFQYYREEENGRGNFPPRFSGLQFPNYSSELNVNALELDDSALYLCASSREGAWRDGYTFGSGTRLTVV.

The chain uses TRBV15 and TRBJ2-3; 7 nucleotides line up with TRBD1. After removal of 1 base from V and 2 bases from J, the junction contained 12 bases not matched to a gene. The CDR3 is 18 amino acids. Germline-derived CDR1 and CDR2 are LNHNV and YYDKDF (reference sequence). The CDR3 spells CATSRGFPWDSPTDTQYF. The CDR3 DNA reads TGTGCCACCAGCAGAGGTTTTCCCTGGGACAGCCCCACAGATACGCAGTATTTT.

The V call is TRBV9, the J call TRBJ1-4; 7 bases line up with TRBD1. Germline CDR1 is SGDLS and CDR2 is YYNGEE. Unmatched junction bases numbered 2, after V lost 3 bases and J lost 6 bases. This CDR3 spans 13 amino acids. CDR3 sequence (DNA): TGTGCCAGCAGCGGACAGGGCGATGAAAAACTGTTTTTT. Translated, it gives CASSGQGDEKLFF.

The J gene is TRBJ2-1, the V gene TRBV28; perhaps TRBD1 as D (6 bases). Germline CDR1 and CDR2: MDHEN and SYDVKM. The CDR3 runs 18 residues. V lost 6 bases to trimming and J lost 0 bases, with 21 bases between them. The CDR3 loop is CASSPGQIYYASYNEQFF. The CDR3 region has the DNA TGTGCCAGCAGCCCAGGACAGATCTATTACGCCTCCTACAATGAGCAGTTCTTC.

The V gene is TRBV5-1, the J gene TRBJ2-3, with TRBD1 matching 9 bases. This CDR3 spans 15 amino acids. V shed 5 bases and J 2 bases; nucleotides not matched to a gene: 6. Germline V gene data show CDR1 as SGHRS and CDR2 as YFSETQ. The CDR3 bases are TGCGCCAGCAGTCTTGGGACAGGGACCACAGATACGCAGTATTTT. Amino acids: CASSLGTGTTDTQYF.

The rearrangement joins TRBV2 to TRBJ2-3; 12 bases align to TRBD2. Germline lookup yields CDR1 SNHLY and CDR2 FYNNEI. The ends lost 3 bases at V and 14 bases at J; junction bases unmatched: 9. This CDR3 comprises 14 residues. The CDR3 region is CASSDGLAGGLRYF. Here the CDR3 DNA reads TGTGCCAGCAGTGACGGGCTAGCGGGGGGGCTGCGGTATTTT. Drawing the rest from reference TRBV2 and TRBJ2-3, the complete variable domain is EPEVTQTPSHQVTQMGQEVILRCVPISNHLYFYWYRQILGQKVEFLVSFYNNEISEKSEIFDDQFSVERPDGSNFTLKIRSTKLEDSAMYFCASSDGLAGGLRYFGPGTRLTVL.

V and J are TRBV28 and TRBJ1-2; the D gene is possibly TRBD1 (5 bases). V gave up 5 bases and J gave up 8 bases, with 12 bases separating them. Germline assignment: CDR1 MDHEN and CDR2 SYDVKM. The CDR3 consists of 12 residues. CDR3 bases: TGTGCCAGCAGTCCCAGGGAAGAGGGCTACACCTTC. Protein sequence: CASSPREEGYTF.

The chain joins TRBV2 to TRBJ1-6, with 7 bases that match TRBD1. The germline V gene has CDR1 SNHLY and CDR2 FYNNEI. Trimming removed 6 bases from V and 7 bases from J; junction bases left unmatched: 15. The CDR3 sequence is 17 residues long. CDR3 sequence reads: CASSRLNPGGSNSPLHF. CDR3 coding DNA: TGTGCCAGCAGCCGACTAAATCCAGGGGGTTCGAATTCACCCCTCCACTTT. The full variable domain, in which reference TRBV2 and TRBJ1-6 provide the parts outside the CDR3, is EPEVTQTPSHQVTQMGQEVILRCVPISNHLYFYWYRQILGQKVEFLVSFYNNEISEKSEIFDDQFSVERPDGSNFTLKIRSTKLEDSAMYFCASSRLNPGGSNSPLHFGNGTRLTVT.